The 32 T cell receptor beta chains listed next were all sequenced from one sample in a study of CD8+CD57+ T cells in acquired aplastic anemia. Genomic DNA provided the template from which TCR beta VDJ and CDR3 profiles were obtained. TCRdb called the reads again in MiXCR, with one record for every CDR3 protein. The table shows roughly 300,000 distinct CDR3 sequences, with 45% to 70% occurring only once. The sequenced material came from sorted CD4+, CD8+, or CD8+CD57+ T cells (not recorded which) from PBMCs. The receptors come from a human donor with severe aplastic anemia or a healthy control (not recorded which).

The gene calls are TRBV19 and TRBJ2-7; D call uncertain. The V end was cut by 0 bases, the J end by 0 bases, with 9 bases between. In germline, CDR1 is LNHDA, CDR2 SQIVND (reference sequence). The CDR3 is made up of 15 amino acids. CDR3 DNA sequence: TGTGCCAGTAGTATAGAGGTGGGCAGCTCCTACGAGCAGTACTTC. Its translation: CASSIEVGSSYEQYF.

The table lists this clonotype with a count of one. Compared with germline, one end of the junction differs, possibly owing to a read error. The chain carries TRBV15 and TRBJ1-4; D may be TRBD1 (5 bases). The germline gives CDR1 LNHNV, CDR2 YYDKDF (reference sequence). This CDR3 has 12 residues. In nucleotides, the CDR3 is TGTGCCACCTCCGGACTGGGGGAAAAACTGTCTTTT. Protein sequence: CATSGLGEKLSF.

Only a few counts were recorded for this clonotype. The chain uses TRBV12-5 and TRBJ2-2; 10 bases map to TRBD1. The CDR3 is made up of 17 amino acids. Germline CDR1 is LGHNT and CDR2 is FRNRAP. Germline trimming cut 2 bases from V and 6 bases from J; bases unmatched to any gene: 9. CDR3 loop: CASGLIPGTGVSGELFF. CDR3 DNA: TGTGCTAGTGGTTTGATCCCCGGGACAGGGGTGTCCGGGGAGCTGTTTTTT.

This clonotype has a handful of counts. CDR3 protein: CASSLAPGRGQPQHF. CDR3 DNA sequence: TGTGCCAGCAGCTTAGCCCCAGGGCGAGGTCAGCCCCAGCATTTT. This chain connects TRBV7-9 to TRBJ1-5; the D gene is possibly TRBD1 (5 bases). The germline V gene has CDR1 SEHNR and CDR2 FQNEAQ (reference sequence). The CDR3 is 15 amino acids. V shed 0 bases and J shed 6 bases, with 12 bases lying between them.

V usage is TRBV15 and J usage is TRBJ2-7; 8 bases agree with TRBD2. The CDR3 length is 16 residues. With 0 bases clipped from V and 6 bases from J, the junction kept 10 bases outside the gene matches. Germline V gives CDR1 LNHNV, CDR2 YYDKDF (reference sequence). CDR3 DNA: TGTGCCACCAGCAGAGAGGGGTCCAGCGGACTAGCCGAGCAGTACTTC. It yields the protein CATSREGSSGLAEQYF. The entire variable domain, with the rest obtained from reference TRBV15 and TRBJ2-7, is as follows: DAMVIQNPRYQVTQFGKPVTLSCSQTLNHNVMYWYQQKSSQAPKLLFHYYDKDFNNEADTPDNFQSRRPNTSFCFLDIRSPGLGDTAMYLCATSREGSSGLAEQYFGPGTRLTVT.

The chain links TRBV20-1 to TRBJ2-3; 8 bases map to TRBD2. After removal of 2 bases from V and 2 bases from J, the junction contained 12 bases not matched to a gene. The CDR3 loop spans 17 amino acids. Germline V gene sequence: CDR1 DFQATT, CDR2 SNEGSKA (reference sequence). The CDR3 DNA reads as TGCAGTGCTAGAACCACAGGGCTAGCGGGCCTCACAGATACGCAGTATTTT. Protein sequence: CSARTTGLAGLTDTQYF.

This sequence joins TRBV6-1 and TRBJ1-6; 8 positions agree with TRBD1. The CDR3 runs to 15 residues. Germline-derived CDR1 and CDR2 are MNHNS and SASEGT. V gave up 6 bases and J gave up 7 bases; unmatched junction bases: 8. CDR3 DNA sequence: TGTGCCAGCAGATTTGGACAGGGCGACAATTCACCCCTCCACTTT. Translated, it gives CASRFGQGDNSPLHF.

There are a few counts of this clonotype. The J gene is TRBJ1-1, the V gene TRBV7-9; no definite D call. The V and J ends lost 4 bases and 1 base respectively, with 7 bases between them. This CDR3 has 13 amino acids. Germline V gene data show CDR1 as SEHNR and CDR2 as FQNEAQ (reference sequence). The CDR3, as DNA: TGTGCCAGCAGCTCCCGCCAGAACACTGAAGCTTTCTTT. Translated, it gives CASSSRQNTEAFF. Full variable domain (rest looked up from reference TRBV7-9 and TRBJ1-1): DTGVSQNPRHKITKRGQNVTFRCDPISEHNRLYWYRQTLGQGPEFLTYFQNEAQLEKSRLLSDRFSAERPKGSFSTLEIQRTEQGDSAMYLCASSSRQNTEAFFGQGTRLTVV.

This clonotype showed up just once. The V and J genes are TRBV5-1 and TRBJ1-3; D may be TRBD1 (5 bases). V was pared by 4 bases and J by 8 bases, with 16 bases between. CDR1 is SGHRS and CDR2 is YFSETQ in the germline V gene. The CDR3 loop spans 14 amino acids. CDR3 region: CASSPDSYGYTIYF. The CDR3 DNA sequence: TGCGCCAGCAGCCCCGACAGCTATGGCTACACCATATATTTT. Together with reference TRBV5-1 and TRBJ1-3, the CDR3 gives the full variable domain: KAGVTQTPRYLIKTRGQQVTLSCSPISGHRSVSWYQQTPGQGLQFLFEYFSETQRNKGNFPGRFSGRQFSNSRSEMNVSTLELGDSALYLCASSPDSYGYTIYFGEGSWLTVV.

This clonotype was counted many times. The chain has TRBV5-6 and TRBJ2-3; 7 bases fit TRBD2. This CDR3 is 18 amino acids long. The germline gives CDR1 SGHDT, CDR2 YYEEEE. The J segment lost 4 bases and the V segment lost 3 bases, leaving 17 bases of the junction unmatched. In DNA form, the CDR3 reads TGTGCCAGCAGCTCGGTGACAGCAATGGGGGGGTTCCCAGATACGCAGTATTTT. It is translated as CASSSVTAMGGFPDTQYF.

V is TRBV18 and J is TRBJ2-1; 8 bases fit TRBD1. The CDR3 loop spans 14 amino acids. V dropped 6 bases and J dropped 5; count of bases not matched to a gene: 6. Germline V gene lookup returns CDR1 KGHSH and CDR2 LQKENI. CDR3 loop: CASSPGQAHNEQFF. The CDR3 DNA reads TGTGCCAGCTCCCCGGGACAGGCACACAATGAGCAGTTCTTC.

The chain uses TRBV7-8 and TRBJ2-5; D assignment may be TRBD1 or TRBD2 (5 bases each). From germline, CDR1 is SGHVS and CDR2 FQNEAQ. The CDR3 consists of 12 residues. Trimming stripped 1 base from V and 7 bases from J, with 7 bases between. Here the CDR3 reads CASSLDGGTQYF. In DNA form, the CDR3 reads TGTGCCAGCAGCTTAGATGGGGGGACCCAGTACTTC. Full variable domain (rest looked up from reference TRBV7-8 and TRBJ2-5): GAGVSQSPRYKVAKRGQDVALRCDPISGHVSLFWYQQALGQGPEFLTYFQNEAQLDKSGLPSDRFFAERPEGSVSTLKIQRTQQEDSAVYLCASSLDGGTQYFGPGTRLLVL.

There are many counts of this clonotype. CDR3 loop: CSARGPMKGGRSNQPQHF. CDR3 coding DNA: TGCAGTGCTAGAGGACCTATGAAGGGAGGGAGAAGCAATCAGCCCCAGCATTTT. V gene TRBV20-1 combines with J gene TRBJ1-5; D not certain. Germline values: CDR1 DFQATT, CDR2 SNEGSKA (reference sequence). Trimming took 1 base from V and 1 from J, leaving 20 bases between them. The CDR3 contains 18 residues.

This chain links TRBV29-1 with TRBJ2-2, with D unclear. Near its end, the DNA agrees better with TRBJ1-1, so the J call may be wrong. Germline-derived CDR1 and CDR2 are SQVTM and ANQGSEA. CDR3 length equals 15 residues. The CDR3 here is CSVGDSWAQDTEAFF. The CDR3 bases are TGCAGCGTTGGGGATTCGTGGGCGCAGGACACTGAAGCTTTCTTT.

This chain connects TRBV7-2 to TRBJ2-3; TRBD1 agrees at 7 bases. Per germline, CDR1 SGHTA and CDR2 FQGNSA. V dropped 3 bases and J dropped 1; count of bases not matched to a gene: 4. The CDR3 covers 15 residues. The DNA of the CDR3 is TGTGCCAGCAGCTTGGGGGACAGTCGCACAGATACGCAGTATTTT. Amino acids: CASSLGDSRTDTQYF.

The V and J genes are TRBV7-8 and TRBJ1-1; D unclear. CDR3 length: 13 residues. Germline CDR1 SGHVS, CDR2 FQNEAQ. Trimming pared 8 bases from V and 11 bases from J, leaving 21 bases between. The CDR3 here is CASLILGSGSAFF. The CDR3, as DNA: TGTGCCAGCTTAATCCTGGGGTCAGGTAGCGCTTTCTTT.

Regarding this clonotype: Given the absence of the conserved phenylalanine or tryptophan at the CDR3 end, a read error is likely. The gene calls are TRBV20-1 and TRBJ1-1; a weak D match, TRBD1 (5 bases). The V end was cut by 4 bases, the J end by 8 bases, with 11 bases between. The germline CDR1 and CDR2 sequences are DFQATT and SNEGSKA (reference sequence). This CDR3 region has 11 residues. The CDR3 nucleotides read TGCAGTGCTACGAGGGGAGGGGAAGCTTTCTCT. Protein sequence: CSATRGGEAFS.

This clonotype was observed at least ten times. The chain carries TRBV5-5 and TRBJ1-2; TRBD1 might be the D (6 bases). Germline V gene lookup returns CDR1 SGHKS and CDR2 YYEKEE (reference sequence). V was pared by 4 bases and J by 6 bases, with 13 bases between. The CDR3 spans 13 residues. CDR3 DNA sequence: TGTGCCAGCAGCACCCCACAGGGTGATGGCTACACCTTC. Translated, it gives CASSTPQGDGYTF.

This clonotype was seen ten or more times. This chain links TRBV15 with TRBJ1-2, with D maybe TRBD1 (5 bases). In germline, CDR1 is LNHNV, CDR2 YYDKDF (reference sequence). This CDR3 is built from 14 residues. V lost 0 bases and J lost 7, with 12 bases in between. CDR3: CATSRDREQSGYTF. The CDR3, as DNA: TGTGCCACCAGCAGAGACAGGGAACAGTCTGGCTACACCTTC.

In its sample, this clonotype was seen many times. V and J are TRBV30 and TRBJ1-5, with 7 bases lining up with TRBD1. V shed 0 bases and J 4 bases; nucleotides not matched to a gene: 0. Germline-derived CDR1 and CDR2 are GTSNPN and SVGIG (reference sequence). This CDR3 spans 13 amino acids. The CDR3 DNA reads as TGTGCCTGGAGTGTACAGGGGAATCAGCCCCAGCATTTT. Encoded protein: CAWSVQGNQPQHF.

This clonotype showed up just a few times. This sequence joins TRBV9 and TRBJ2-7; TRBD2 matches 16 bases. Germline-derived CDR1 and CDR2 are SGDLS and YYNGEE. The junction had 5 bases not matched to a gene; V was cut back by 3 bases and J by 5 bases. CDR3 length: 16 amino acids. The DNA for the CDR3 is TGTGCCAGCAGCGAGGGACTAGCGGGGGGGGGGGACGAGCAGTACTTC. This encodes CASSEGLAGGGDEQYF.

V usage is TRBV24-1 and J usage is TRBJ2-3, with D possibly TRBD1 on 5 matching bases. The V gene lost 5 bases and the J gene lost 4 bases, with 18 bases spanning the gap. Per the germline V gene, CDR1 is KGHDR and CDR2 is SFDVKD. This CDR3 comprises 16 residues. The CDR3 nucleotides read TGTGCCACCAGTGTCGTAAGGGGAACGGGCCCAGATACGCAGTATTTT. As protein: CATSVVRGTGPDTQYF.

This clonotype was observed a handful of times. The chain is built from TRBV2 and TRBJ2-5, with D perhaps matching TRBD1 or TRBD2 (5 bases each). Germline CDR1 reads SNHLY; CDR2 reads FYNNEI. The CDR3 runs 14 residues. The ends were cut back, 8 bases at V and 1 base at J, with 14 bases in the middle. The chain's CDR3 is CASGGPSLQETQYF. Written as DNA, the CDR3 is TGTGCCAGCGGGGGTCCAAGCCTCCAAGAGACCCAGTACTTC.

The chain recombines TRBV12-3 or TRBV12-4 with TRBJ2-5; D unresolved. The CDR3 is 11 residues long. V was clipped by 6 bases and J by 5 bases, with 7 bases between them. DNA of the CDR3: TGTGCCAGCAGCTCCGTTGAGACCCAGTACTTC. Its translation is CASSSVETQYF.

Points on this clonotype: A read error is possible here, since a much larger clone lies one base away. This sequence joins TRBV3-1 and TRBJ2-7, with a tentative D call TRBD2 (6 bases). Germline lookup yields CDR1 LGHDT and CDR2 YNNKEL (reference sequence). The CDR3 covers 16 residues. The CDR3 protein is CASSQGYSGFLAEQCF. The CDR3 bases are TGTGCCAGCAGCCAAGGTTATAGCGGATTCCTCGCCGAGCAGTGCTTC.

This chain links TRBV19 with TRBJ2-2; tentative D call: TRBD2 (6 bases). There are 16 residues in the CDR3. Trimming left V 5 bases short and J 4 bases short, with 17 bases between. The germline CDR1 and CDR2 sequences are LNHDA and SQIVND (reference sequence). The CDR3: CASSPLRARGTGELFF. As DNA, the CDR3 is TGTGCCAGTAGTCCTCTTCGGGCGCGGGGCACCGGGGAGCTGTTTTTT.

V is TRBV9 and J is TRBJ2-5, with TRBD2 matching 9 bases. This CDR3 is 15 amino acids long. Germline V gene lookup returns CDR1 SGDLS and CDR2 YYNGEE. V was pared by 4 bases and J by 4 bases, with 8 bases of the junction left unmatched. CDR3 DNA sequence: TGTGCCAGCAGCCGTAGCGGGAGTCTCCCAGAGACCCAGTACTTC. Amino acid sequence: CASSRSGSLPETQYF.

The gene calls are TRBV5-1 and TRBJ2-7; no definite D call. This CDR3 has 14 amino acids. Looked up from germline, CDR1 is SGHRS and CDR2 is YFSETQ. V dropped 1 base and J dropped 4 bases, with 12 bases sitting between them. As DNA, the CDR3 is TGCGCCAGCAGCTTGTCGGCGGAGAAATACGAGCAGTACTTC. Translated, it gives CASSLSAEKYEQYF.

A remark on this clonotype: This may be a read error: a much more frequent sequence differs by one nucleotide. The chain employs TRBV7-3 and TRBJ2-2; D perhaps matches TRBD2 (5 bases). CDR1 and CDR2 from the germline V gene are SGHTA and FQGTGA. The CDR3 runs 15 residues. The CDR3 reads CASSRSGVNTGELSF. The CDR3 DNA follows: TGTGCCAGCAGCCGAAGCGGTGTCAACACCGGGGAGCTGTCTTTT.

This clonotype was seen at least ten times. The CDR3 here is CASSMGTGPYGYTF. The DNA of the CDR3 is TGTGCCAGTAGTATGGGGACAGGACCCTATGGCTACACCTTC. The chain is built from TRBV19 and TRBJ1-2; 8 nucleotides align to TRBD1. The CDR3 is 14 residues long. Looked up from germline, CDR1 is LNHDA and CDR2 is SQIVND (reference sequence). The ends lost 3 bases at V and 4 bases at J; junction bases unmatched: 4. Full variable domain (rest looked up from reference TRBV19 and TRBJ1-2): DGGITQSPKYLFRKEGQNVTLSCEQNLNHDAMYWYRQDPGQGLRLIYYSQIVNDFQKGDIAEGYSVSREKKESFPLTVTSAQKNPTAFYLCASSMGTGPYGYTFGSGTRLTVV.

This clonotype was seen just once. An end of the junction does not agree with germline; a read error may underlie this. The chain uses TRBV7-8 and TRBJ2-7, with 8 bases aligning to TRBD1. Germline values: CDR1 SGHVS, CDR2 FQNEAQ. This CDR3 has 13 amino acids. CDR3 amino acids: CASSLEGQGPSAF. The DNA of the CDR3 is TGTGCCAGCAGCTTAGAAGGACAGGGACCCTCAGCCTTC.

The chain uses TRBV24-1 and TRBJ2-2, with D uncertain. The V end lost 6 bases, the J end lost 2 bases, and 3 bases lay between the germline ends. The germline V gene encodes CDR1 KGHDR and CDR2 SFDVKD. The length of the CDR3 is 12 residues. The DNA of the CDR3 is TGTGCCACCAGTCTCAACACCGGGGAGCTGTTTTTT. Its translation: CATSLNTGELFF.